The T cell receptor (beta chain) under discussion was sequenced for a study of shared clonotypes between healthy human individuals. Study-wide points: Non-shared clonotypes displayed generation probabilities falling below those of clonotypes present in all four donors. Sharing across four donors was highest in naive CD4 (roughly 5%) and lowest in memory CD8 (around 0.4%).

A split of CD4+ cells into CD45RA+ naive and CD45RA-negative memory subsets was performed. Germline loops: CDR1 MNHNS, CDR2 SASEGT. V was trimmed by 6 bases and J by 4 bases, leaving 12 bases between them. The CDR3 runs to 14 residues. This clone showed up just once. No antigen is known for it. Assay used: immunoSEQ multiplex PCR; TCRdb lists only in-frame clones, some missing. The sample lists some 2,500,000 clones; over 85% were seen once. Sequencing used naive CD4+ T cells from PBMCs. Subset specified: CD45RA+ positively selected. V gene TRBV6-1 combines with J gene TRBJ2-2; D perhaps matches TRBD2 (6 bases). This clonotype was sampled from a young man in good health. Some clones in this sample may be carry-over from other donors' samples. Here the CDR3 reads CASSLGDSTGELFF. CDR3 nucleotide sequence: TGTGCCAGCAGCCTCGGGGACTCCACCGGGGAGCTGTTTTTT.